Sequencing of this T cell receptor beta chain was carried out in a study of cytomegalovirus exposure and HLA in healthy donors. The study's findings and limits: The classifier reportedly diagnosed cytomegalovirus status with high specificity and sensitivity.

On this clone itself: Its antigen is not identified.

PCR amplification relied on 60 Vbeta primers (plus 13 Jbeta primers). The table came from immunoSEQ multiplex PCR; TCRdb's copy has only in-frame clones and leaves some out. The data hold approximately 130,000 clones, with 75% to 90% observed a single time. Trimming shortened V by 2 bases and J by 6 bases, and 11 bases separated the two germline ends. Germline V gives CDR1 MNHEY, CDR2 SVGAGI. The CDR3 is 15 amino acids. The V gene is TRBV6-5, the J gene TRBJ1-6; possibly TRBD1 for D (5 bases). This sequence was found in a woman aged 30 to 39 in good health and CMV-seropositive. The material sequenced was PBMCs. DNA for the CDR3: TGTGCCAGCAGTTACGGGGCCACTTCTAATTCACCCCTCCACTTT. It yields the protein CASSYGATSNSPLHF.